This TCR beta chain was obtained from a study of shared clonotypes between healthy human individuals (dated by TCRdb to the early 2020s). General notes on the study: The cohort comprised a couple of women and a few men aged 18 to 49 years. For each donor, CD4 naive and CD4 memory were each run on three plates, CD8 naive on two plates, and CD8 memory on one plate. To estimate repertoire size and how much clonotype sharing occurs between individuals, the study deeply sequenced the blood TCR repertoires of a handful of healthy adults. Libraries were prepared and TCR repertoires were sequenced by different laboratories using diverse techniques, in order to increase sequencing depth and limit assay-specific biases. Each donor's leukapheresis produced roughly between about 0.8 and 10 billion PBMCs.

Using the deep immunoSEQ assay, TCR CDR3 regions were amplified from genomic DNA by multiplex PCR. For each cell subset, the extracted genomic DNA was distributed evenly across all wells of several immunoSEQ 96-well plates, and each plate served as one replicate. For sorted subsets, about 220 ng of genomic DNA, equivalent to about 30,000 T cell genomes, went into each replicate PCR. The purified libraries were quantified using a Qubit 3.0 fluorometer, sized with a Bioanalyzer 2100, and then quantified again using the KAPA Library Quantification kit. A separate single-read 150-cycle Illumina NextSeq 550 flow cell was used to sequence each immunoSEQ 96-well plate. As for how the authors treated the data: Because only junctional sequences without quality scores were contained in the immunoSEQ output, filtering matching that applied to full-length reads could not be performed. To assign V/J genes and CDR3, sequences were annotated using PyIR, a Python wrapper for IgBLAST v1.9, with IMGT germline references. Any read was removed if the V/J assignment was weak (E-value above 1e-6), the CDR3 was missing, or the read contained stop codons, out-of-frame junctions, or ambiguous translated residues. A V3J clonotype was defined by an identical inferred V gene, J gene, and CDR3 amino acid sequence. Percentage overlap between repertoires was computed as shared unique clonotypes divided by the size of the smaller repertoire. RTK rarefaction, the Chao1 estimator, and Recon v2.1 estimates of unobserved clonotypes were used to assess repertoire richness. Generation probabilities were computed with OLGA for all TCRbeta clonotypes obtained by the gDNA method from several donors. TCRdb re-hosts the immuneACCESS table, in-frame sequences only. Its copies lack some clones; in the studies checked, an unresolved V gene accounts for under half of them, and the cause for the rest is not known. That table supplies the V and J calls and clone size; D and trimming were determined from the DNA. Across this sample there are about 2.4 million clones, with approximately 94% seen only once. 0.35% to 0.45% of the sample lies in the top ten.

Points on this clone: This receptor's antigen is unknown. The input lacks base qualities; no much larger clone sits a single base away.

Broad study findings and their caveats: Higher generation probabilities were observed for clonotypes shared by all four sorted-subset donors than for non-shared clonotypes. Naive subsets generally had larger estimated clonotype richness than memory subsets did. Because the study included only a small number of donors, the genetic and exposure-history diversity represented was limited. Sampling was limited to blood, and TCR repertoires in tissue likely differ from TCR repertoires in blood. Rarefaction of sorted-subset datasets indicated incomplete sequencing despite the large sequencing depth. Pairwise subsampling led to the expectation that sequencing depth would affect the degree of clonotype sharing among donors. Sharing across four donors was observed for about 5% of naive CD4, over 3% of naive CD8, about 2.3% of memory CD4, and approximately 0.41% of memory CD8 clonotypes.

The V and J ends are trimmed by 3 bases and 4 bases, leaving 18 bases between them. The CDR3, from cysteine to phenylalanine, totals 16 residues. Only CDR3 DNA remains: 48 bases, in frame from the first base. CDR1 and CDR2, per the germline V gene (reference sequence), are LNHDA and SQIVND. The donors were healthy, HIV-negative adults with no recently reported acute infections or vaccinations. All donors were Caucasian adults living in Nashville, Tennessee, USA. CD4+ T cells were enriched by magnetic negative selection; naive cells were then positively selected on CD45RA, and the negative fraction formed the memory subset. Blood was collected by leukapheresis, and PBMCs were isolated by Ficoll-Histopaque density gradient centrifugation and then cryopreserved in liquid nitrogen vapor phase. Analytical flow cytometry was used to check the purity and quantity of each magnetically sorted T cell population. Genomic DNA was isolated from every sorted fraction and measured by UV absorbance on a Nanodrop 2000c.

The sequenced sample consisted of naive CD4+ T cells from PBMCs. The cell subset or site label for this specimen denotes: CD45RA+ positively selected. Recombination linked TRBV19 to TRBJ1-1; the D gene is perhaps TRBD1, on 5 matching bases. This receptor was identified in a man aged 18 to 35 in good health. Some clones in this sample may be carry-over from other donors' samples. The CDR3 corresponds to CASSMTGRLVPTEAFF. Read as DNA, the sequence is TGTGCCAGTAGTATGACGGGACGGTTAGTTCCCACTGAAGCTTTCTTT.